This record concerns one T cell receptor beta chain sequence. V shed 4 bases and J shed 2 bases, with 15 bases lying between them. The CDR3 is 16 amino acids. Germline-derived CDR1 and CDR2 are SGHAT and FQNNGV. The data are from a study of HIV-infected patients and healthy controls. Each CDR3 protein gets one entry after TCRdb re-called the 5' RACE reads with MiXCR. The table includes tens of thousands of distinct CDR3 sequences, 15% to 20% detected once. Sequencing used CD4+ T cells from blood. The J gene is TRBJ1-3, the V gene TRBV11-2, with a weak D call TRBD1 (5 bases). The sequence came from a human donor in good health. CDR3: CASSSAMPGTGNTIYF. CDR3 nucleotide sequence: TGTGCCAGCAGCTCCGCCATGCCAGGGACTGGAAACACCATATATTTT.